Each of the 18 T cell receptor beta chains below was sequenced from the same sample in a study of blood T cell repertoires in COVID-19. The method was immunoSEQ multiplex PCR; TCRdb's version includes in-frame clones alone and lacks a portion of them. Of some 100,000 clones listed, around four fifths were seen once; the top ten hold over 9.5%. Sequencing was done on a sample of peripheral blood. These receptors originate from a woman aged 70-85 years with active or convalescent COVID-19.

This clone has just one count. V is TRBV7-2 and J is TRBJ2-2; 9 nucleotides line up with TRBD2. CDR1 and CDR2 (germline): SGHTA, FQGNSA. This CDR3 region has 18 residues. The J segment lost 6 bases and the V segment lost 1 base, leaving 12 bases of the junction unmatched. The DNA of the CDR3 is TGTGCCAGCAGCTTAGGAAGGGGAGCGGGGGGTCCCTCCGGGGAGCTGTTTTTT. Translation: CASSLGRGAGGPSGELFF.

J is TRBJ2-5 and V is TRBV15, with D perhaps TRBD1 (5 bases). V was pared by 6 bases and J by 7 bases, with 21 bases between. This CDR3 comprises 15 residues. CDR1 is LNHNV, CDR2 YYDKDF, per germline (reference sequence). The CDR3 reads CATRERTAIQGTQYF. In DNA, the CDR3 is TGTGCCACCAGGGAGAGGACGGCTATCCAGGGGACCCAGTACTTC.

V gene TRBV18 combines with J gene TRBJ2-3, with D perhaps TRBD1 (5 bases). The CDR3 runs 16 residues. Trimming removed 2 bases at V and 0 bases at J, with 12 bases between. Germline V gene data show CDR1 as KGHSH and CDR2 as LQKENI. CDR3 sequence: CASSPRGSTSTDTQYF. CDR3 DNA sequence: TGTGCCAGCTCACCAAGGGGATCTACTAGCACAGATACGCAGTATTTT.

This chain joins TRBV7-2 and TRBJ2-5; possible D gene TRBD1, 6 bases. CDR1 and CDR2 (germline): SGHTA, FQGNSA. The CDR3 contains 14 residues. Trimming removed 5 bases from V and 0 bases from J, with 10 bases in between. The CDR3 bases are TGTGCCAGCAGCCACGGACAGAACCAAGAGACCCAGTACTTC. Its protein is CASSHGQNQETQYF.

V and J are TRBV28 and TRBJ1-4; 8 bases align to TRBD1. The J segment lost 3 bases and the V segment lost 5 bases, leaving 5 bases of the junction unmatched. Germline loops: CDR1 MDHEN, CDR2 SYDVKM. The CDR3 runs to 15 residues. The CDR3 DNA sequence: TGTGCCAGCAGTCCCAAGGACAGGGCTAATGAAAAACTGTTTTTT. Amino acids: CASSPKDRANEKLFF.

The chain combines TRBV28 with TRBJ2-7; the D gene is possibly TRBD1 (6 bases). CDR3 length: 14 amino acids. V was trimmed by 5 bases and J by 7 bases, leaving 18 bases between them. Germline loops: CDR1 MDHEN, CDR2 SYDVKM. CDR3 DNA: TGTGCCAGCAGTCCACACGGGACACCGGGGGAGCAGTACTTC. It is translated as CASSPHGTPGEQYF.

The CDR3 reads CASRRGTGAQETQYF. CDR3 bases: TGTGCCAGCAGACGAGGGACAGGGGCCCAAGAGACCCAGTACTTC. V is TRBV6-5 and J is TRBJ2-5; 10 bases align to TRBD1. Germline-derived CDR1 and CDR2 are MNHEY and SVGAGI. The CDR3 has 15 amino acids. V lost 6 bases, J lost 1 base, and 5 bases stayed unmatched.

This sequence joins TRBV2 and TRBJ2-3; 13 bases fit TRBD2. Germline CDR1 is SNHLY and CDR2 is FYNNEI. The CDR3 covers 17 residues. The V and J ends lost 8 bases and 3 bases, in that order; junction bases with no gene match: 11. The CDR3 reads CASEGGTSGAGTDTQYF. The DNA of the CDR3 is TGTGCCAGCGAGGGAGGGACTAGCGGGGCTGGGACAGATACGCAGTATTTT.

This clone was recorded once. The chain's CDR3 is CASSYSPGNTIYF. CDR3 DNA: TGTGCCAGCAGCTACTCCCCTGGAAACACCATATATTTT. This rearrangement joins TRBV27 to TRBJ1-3, with D unresolved. This CDR3 spans 13 amino acids. Looked up from germline, CDR1 is MNHEY and CDR2 is SMNVEV (reference sequence). Deletions cut 6 bases from V and 2 bases from J, with 8 bases between.

This clone was detected only a few times. DNA of the CDR3: TGTGCCAGCAGCTTACAGGGACAGGGGGTAGGCGAGCAGTACTTC. Its translation: CASSLQGQGVGEQYF. The gene calls are TRBV11-2 and TRBJ2-7; 11 nucleotides line up with TRBD1. V gave up 2 bases and J gave up 6 bases; unmatched junction bases: 6. This CDR3 comprises 15 residues. Germline CDR1 SGHAT, CDR2 FQNNGV. Full variable domain (remainder filled in from reference TRBV11-2 and TRBJ2-7): EAGVAQSPRYKIIEKRQSVAFWCNPISGHATLYWYQQILGQGPKLLIQFQNNGVVDDSQLPKDRFSAERLKGVDSTLKIQPAKLEDSAVYLCASSLQGQGVGEQYFGPGTRLTVT.

The CDR3 DNA is TGCGCCAGCAGCCAAGGAAGGGCAGGGGAGAATGAAAAACTGTTTTTT. Translated, it gives CASSQGRAGENEKLFF. The rearrangement links TRBV4-3 to TRBJ1-4; tentatively, D is TRBD1 (6 bases). Germline V gene lookup returns CDR1 LGHNA and CDR2 YSLEER. The V gene lost 1 base and the J gene lost 5 bases, with 14 bases spanning the gap. CDR3 length: 16 amino acids.

The chain couples TRBV5-1 to TRBJ2-3; 9 nucleotides line up with TRBD1. This CDR3 is 15 amino acids long. Germline lookup yields CDR1 SGHRS and CDR2 YFSETQ. V lost 4 bases and J lost 6; bases outside the gene matches: 9. CDR3 sequence (DNA): TGCGCCAGCAGCGTCGGGACAGGGTGGGACGATACGCAGTATTTT. Residues: CASSVGTGWDDTQYF.

In its sample, this clone was seen a few times. The V call is TRBV28, the J call TRBJ2-3, with TRBD1 identical over 8 bases. The V and J ends lost 6 bases and 6 bases, in that order; junction bases with no gene match: 11. The germline V gene has CDR1 MDHEN and CDR2 SYDVKM. The CDR3 totals 15 residues. The CDR3 nucleotides are TGTGCCAGCAGCCCAAGGACAGGGTTTGGGGATACGCAGTATTTT. Protein: CASSPRTGFGDTQYF. The variable domain in full, completed from reference TRBV28 and TRBJ2-3, reads DVKVTQSSRYLVKRTGEKVFLECVQDMDHENMFWYRQDPGLGLRLIYFSYDVKMKEKGDIPEGYSVSREKKERFSLILESASTNQTSMYLCASSPRTGFGDTQYFGPGTRLTVL.

This clone was counted once. Germline is not matched at one junction end, which may reflect a read error. The chain employs TRBV6-2 or TRBV6-3 and TRBJ1-2; no definite D call. CDR3 size: 14 residues. CDR1 and CDR2 (germline): MNHEY, SVGEGT. The chain's CDR3 is CASSHPSLGGSSNF. CDR3 in DNA: TGTGCCAGCAGTCATCCGAGTTTGGGAGGATCCTCGAACTTC.

The chain uses TRBV19 and TRBJ2-5, with 8 bases that match TRBD2. With 5 bases clipped from V and 0 bases from J, the junction kept 5 bases outside the gene matches. The CDR3 length is 15 residues. Germline assignment: CDR1 LNHDA and CDR2 SQIVND (reference sequence). The CDR3 DNA follows: TGTGCCAGTAGTGTTAGCGGGGCGTACCAAGAGACCCAGTACTTC. Translated: CASSVSGAYQETQYF. Full variable domain (remainder filled in from reference TRBV19 and TRBJ2-5): DGGITQSPKYLFRKEGQNVTLSCEQNLNHDAMYWYRQDPGQGLRLIYYSQIVNDFQKGDIAEGYSVSREKKESFPLTVTSAQKNPTAFYLCASSVSGAYQETQYFGPGTRLLVL.

The chain joins TRBV5-4 to TRBJ1-2; the D is unclear. V was trimmed by 1 base and J by 4 bases, leaving 14 bases between them. In germline, CDR1 is SGHNT, CDR2 YYREEE (reference sequence). The length of the CDR3 is 15 residues. DNA of the CDR3: TGTGCCAGCAGCTTGCCTCTATCCCAGGCCTATGGCTACACCTTC. This encodes CASSLPLSQAYGYTF.

V is TRBV4-2 and J is TRBJ1-1, with TRBD1 as a possible D gene (5 bases). The V gene lost 0 bases and the J gene lost 4 bases, with 12 bases spanning the gap. The CDR3 has 15 amino acids. From germline, CDR1 is LGHNA and CDR2 YNFKEQ. CDR3 DNA sequence: TGTGCCAGCAGCCAAGACCTTCTGGGGCCCACTGAAGCTTTCTTT. Translating it yields CASSQDLLGPTEAFF.

In this sample, this clone turned up once. The chain couples TRBV5-4 to TRBJ2-5; 8 bases are a match to TRBD2. CDR1 and CDR2 from the germline V gene are SGHNT and YYREEE (reference sequence). V dropped 3 bases and J dropped 5; count of bases not matched to a gene: 9. This CDR3 region has 15 residues. The CDR3 sequence is CASSSGGGGVETQYF. The CDR3 DNA is TGTGCCAGCAGCTCCGGGGGGGGAGGTGTGGAGACCCAGTACTTC.